Below, 9 T cell receptor beta chains from the same sample are listed, as sequenced in a study of blood T cell repertoires in COVID-19 (dated by TCRdb to 2019 to 2021). Libraries were prepared through the immunoSEQ multiplex PCR assay. Entries here come from immuneACCESS through TCRdb and include only in-frame sequences with V and J called. Some clones fail to appear in such tables; in the studies checked, an unresolved V gene covers under half of the shortfall, and the cause of the remainder is unknown. The sample table holds more than 200,000 clones, of which approximately 90% were seen once. More than 8.5% of the sample comes from the top ten. Sequenced sample: peripheral blood. The receptors come from a woman in her 50s with COVID-19, enrolled during active disease.

This chain links TRBV2 with TRBJ2-2; D uncertain. CDR3 length equals 13 residues. Per the germline V gene, CDR1 is SNHLY and CDR2 is FYNNEI. V lost 6 bases and J 5 bases, leaving 10 bases between the germline ends. The CDR3 nucleotides read TGTGCCAGCAGGCCAGACGGGACCGGGGAGCTGTTTTTT. Translating it yields CASRPDGTGELFF. Complete variable domain (other parts from reference TRBV2 and TRBJ2-2): EPEVTQTPSHQVTQMGQEVILRCVPISNHLYFYWYRQILGQKVEFLVSFYNNEISEKSEIFDDQFSVERPDGSNFTLKIRSTKLEDSAMYFCASRPDGTGELFFGEGSRLTVL.

This clone was seen a handful of times. The chain carries TRBV6-5 and TRBJ1-1; a weak D match, TRBD1 (5 bases). Trimming pared 6 bases from V and 8 bases from J, leaving 10 bases between. This CDR3 has 11 residues. CDR1 and CDR2 (germline): MNHEY, SVGAGI. CDR3 in DNA: TGTGCCAGCAGGGAGGGGTTCGAAGCTTTCTTT. Translation: CASREGFEAFF.

This rearrangement joins TRBV6-2 or TRBV6-3 to TRBJ2-7; 10 bases fit TRBD1. Germline V CDR1 and CDR2: MNHEY, SVGEGT. V was clipped by 2 bases and J by 1 base; unmatched bases: 5. The CDR3 length is 16 residues. The CDR3: CASSYPRGQGSYEQYF. The CDR3 region has the DNA TGTGCCAGCAGTTACCCAAGGGGACAGGGGTCCTACGAGCAGTACTTC.

The chain recombines TRBV28 with TRBJ1-3, with TRBD1 matching 7 bases. There are 15 residues in the CDR3. The junction had 4 bases not matched to a gene; V was cut back by 1 base and J by 4 bases. The germline V gene has CDR1 MDHEN and CDR2 SYDVKM. The CDR3 sequence is CASSLSTGRGNTIYF. In DNA, the CDR3 is TGTGCCAGCAGTTTATCGACAGGGAGAGGAAACACCATATATTTT.

This rearrangement joins TRBV6-6 to TRBJ1-5, with D maybe TRBD1 (5 bases). This CDR3 has 15 amino acids. V lost 4 bases to trimming and J lost 7 bases, with 17 bases between them. CDR1 and CDR2 (germline): MNHNY, SVGAGI (reference sequence). CDR3 loop: CASSSTRQGGQPQHF. CDR3 nucleotide sequence: TGTGCCAGCAGTTCTACCAGGCAGGGCGGACAGCCCCAGCATTTT.

The rearrangement uses TRBV6-5 and TRBJ2-1, with D perhaps matching TRBD2 (7 bases). The V end lost 11 bases, the J end lost 10 bases, and 21 bases lay between the germline ends. Germline V CDR1 and CDR2: MNHEY, SVGAGI. This CDR3 is 13 amino acids long. The CDR3 protein is CAARLGGASEQFF. In DNA form, the CDR3 reads TGTGCCGCCCGCCTAGGGGGGGCCTCCGAGCAGTTCTTC.

V is TRBV10-3 and J is TRBJ2-1; D might be TRBD2 (5 bases). The CDR3 spans 14 residues. Trimming stripped 3 bases from V and 8 bases from J, with 14 bases between. CDR1 is ENHRY, CDR2 SYGVKD, per germline. Here the CDR3 DNA reads TGTGCCATCAGTGACGGGGTATCGGCGGATGAGCAGTTCTTC. Translating it yields CAISDGVSADEQFF.

V gene TRBV19 combines with J gene TRBJ2-3, with TRBD1 matching over 8 bases. Germline V CDR1 and CDR2: LNHDA, SQIVND (reference sequence). With 6 bases clipped from V and 6 bases from J, the junction kept 11 bases outside the gene matches. This CDR3 comprises 15 residues. The CDR3 reads CASSPDRGLGDTQYF. CDR3 DNA: TGTGCCAGTAGCCCAGACAGGGGATTGGGGGATACGCAGTATTTT.

The chain employs TRBV19 and TRBJ2-4, with 8 positions matching TRBD1. The trim removed 5 bases at V and 4 bases at J, leaving 4 bases unmatched. CDR1 and CDR2 from the germline V gene are LNHDA and SQIVND (reference sequence). The CDR3 covers 14 residues. The CDR3 here is CASSSDRGKNIQYF. Here the CDR3 DNA reads TGTGCCAGTAGTTCCGACAGGGGAAAAAACATTCAGTACTTC.